These T cell receptor beta chains were read from a single sample in a study of T cell responses to AZD1222 COVID-19 vaccine. Some clones are missing from TCRdb's copy, which holds only in-frame ones; the method was immunoSEQ multiplex PCR. This sample has 190,000 or so clones, with about nine tenths found just once. Sample: peripheral blood, taken 28 days after the second AZD1222 dose. All receptors derive from an adult who received the AZD1222 COVID-19 vaccine. Both conserved end residues are part of each CDR3. D genes are given only for firm matches.

D gene	V gene	J gene	CDR3 protein	CDR3 DNA
TRBD1	TRBV5-6	TRBJ2-7	CASSLGDRAYEQYF	TGTGCCAGCAGCTTAGGGGACAGGGCCTACGAGCAGTACTTC
.	TRBV28	TRBJ1-2	CASSLRQESYGYTF	TGTGCCAGCAGTTTAAGACAGGAATCCTATGGCTACACCTTC
TRBD2	TRBV12-5	TRBJ2-5	CASGSRTSGILTQYF	TGTGCTAGTGGAAGCCGGACTAGCGGGATCTTAACCCAGTACTTC
.	TRBV29-1	TRBJ2-5	CSVGGPNPLGETQYF	TGCAGCGTTGGGGGACCTAACCCTCTCGGAGAGACCCAGTACTTC
.	TRBV5-4	TRBJ2-7	CASTDAGTVSYEQYF	TGTGCCAGCACCGATGCCGGGACGGTCTCCTACGAGCAGTACTTC
.	TRBV20-1	TRBJ1-2	CSASRGVNYGYTF	TGCAGTGCTAGTCGGGGGGTTAACTATGGCTACACCTTC
.	TRBV2	TRBJ2-1	CASSRGSSSYNEQFF	TGTGCCAGCAGTAGGGGGTCTAGCTCCTACAATGAGCAGTTCTTC
.	TRBV29-1	TRBJ2-1	CSQGRKRNEQFF	TGCAGCCAGGGAAGAAAGAGAAATGAGCAGTTCTTC
.	TRBV6-2/TRBV6-3	TRBJ1-5	CASSDHLRGQLGQPQHF	TGTGCCAGCAGTGACCACCTACGAGGGCAGTTGGGGCAGCCCCAGCATTTT
.	TRBV7-8	TRBJ2-6	CASSPGAAGANVLTF	TGTGCCAGCAGCCCAGGGGCAGCTGGGGCCAACGTCCTGACTTTC
TRBD2	TRBV19	TRBJ2-3	CASNRREITDTQYF	TGTGCCAGTAATAGGCGGGAGATAACAGATACGCAGTATTTT
TRBD2	TRBV6-1	TRBJ2-3	CASSEPSGRPTDTQYF	TGTGCCAGCAGTGAACCTAGCGGGAGACCCACAGATACGCAGTATTTT
TRBD1	TRBV6-5	TRBJ1-1	CASRPQGEGTEAFF	TGTGCCAGCAGGCCACAGGGGGAAGGGACTGAAGCTTTCTTT
TRBD2	TRBV11-2	TRBJ2-7	CASRRTSGIVEQYF	TGTGCCAGCAGAAGGACTAGCGGGATTGTCGAGCAGTACTTC
.	TRBV7-9	TRBJ1-6	CASSWSRGDSYNSPLHF	TGTGCCAGCAGCTGGTCCCGGGGGGACTCCTATAATTCACCCCTCCACTTT
TRBD1	TRBV5-1	TRBJ1-2	CASSAGQDPRGYTF	TGCGCCAGCAGCGCGGGACAGGATCCGCGTGGCTACACCTTC
TRBD2	TRBV5-1	TRBJ2-1	CASSLRGTSGNNEQFF	TGCGCCAGCAGCCTACGAGGGACTAGCGGAAACAATGAGCAGTTCTTC
.	TRBV7-2	TRBJ2-5	CASSPWSGETQYF	TGTGCCAGCAGCCCCTGGAGTGGGGAGACCCAGTACTTC
TRBD1	TRBV6-2/TRBV6-3	TRBJ2-3	CASGPGQVPDTQYF	TGTGCCAGCGGCCCGGGACAGGTACCAGATACGCAGTATTTT
.	TRBV21-1	TRBJ2-7	CASSKAGTIRYEQYF	TGTGCCAGCAGCAAAGCCGGGACAATACGCTACGAGCAGTACTTC
.	TRBV6-2/TRBV6-3	TRBJ1-1	CASSQQGSTEAFF	TGTGCCAGCAGTCAACAGGGATCCACTGAAGCTTTCTTT
.	TRBV3-1/TRBV3-2	TRBJ1-5	CASSQGLFNNQPQHF	TGTGCCAGCAGCCAAGGACTGTTCAACAATCAGCCCCAGCATTTT
.	TRBV28	TRBJ1-4	CASRERGWATNEKLFF	TGTGCCAGCAGAGAGCGAGGGTGGGCAACTAATGAAAAACTGTTTTTT
TRBD2	TRBV5-1	TRBJ2-5	CASSPRREVGETQYF	TGCGCCAGCAGTCCCCGGCGGGAGGTAGGAGAGACCCAGTACTTC
.	TRBV29-1	TRBJ2-2	CSVRSGAGELFF	TGCAGCGTTCGATCAGGTGCCGGGGAGCTGTTTTTT